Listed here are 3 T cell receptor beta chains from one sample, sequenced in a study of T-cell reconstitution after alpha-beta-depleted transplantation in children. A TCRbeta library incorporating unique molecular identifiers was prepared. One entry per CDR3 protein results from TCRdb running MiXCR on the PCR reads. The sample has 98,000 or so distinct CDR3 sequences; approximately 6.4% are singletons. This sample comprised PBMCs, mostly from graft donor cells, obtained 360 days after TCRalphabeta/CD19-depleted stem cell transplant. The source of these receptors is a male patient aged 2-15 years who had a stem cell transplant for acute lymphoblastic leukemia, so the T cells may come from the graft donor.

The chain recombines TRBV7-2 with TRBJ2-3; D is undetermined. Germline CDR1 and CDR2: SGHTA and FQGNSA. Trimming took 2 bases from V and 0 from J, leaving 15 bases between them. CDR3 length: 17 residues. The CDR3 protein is CASSLRVGRPSTDTQYF. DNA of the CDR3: TGTGCCAGCAGCTTAAGGGTCGGGCGCCCTAGCACAGATACGCAGTATTTT.

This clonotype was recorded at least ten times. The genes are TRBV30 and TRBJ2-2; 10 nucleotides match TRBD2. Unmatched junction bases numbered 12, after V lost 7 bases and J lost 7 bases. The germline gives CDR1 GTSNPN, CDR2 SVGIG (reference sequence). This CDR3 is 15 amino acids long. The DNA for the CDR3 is TGTGCCTCCAAACCTAGCGGGAGTCGTAACGGGGAGCTGTTTTTT. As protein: CASKPSGSRNGELFF.

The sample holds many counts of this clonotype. The DNA of the CDR3 is TGTGCCAGCAGTTTAAGGTGGGGCGGGGCAATTCAAGAGACCCAGTACTTC. Protein sequence: CASSLRWGGAIQETQYF. The rearrangement joins TRBV28 to TRBJ2-5, with D perhaps TRBD2 (6 bases). Between the trimmed V and J ends, which lost 2 bases and 2 bases, there was a span of 18 bases. Germline CDR1 and CDR2: MDHEN and SYDVKM. The CDR3 sequence is 17 residues long.